The 25 T cell receptor beta chains reported below all come from one sample, sequenced in a study of blood T cell repertoires in COVID-19. The protocol was immunoSEQ multiplex PCR, while the TCRdb copy is restricted to in-frame clones and leaves out a portion. Here the sample spans 250,000 or so clones, about nine tenths being singletons. The specimen was peripheral blood. The origin of the receptors is a man younger than 40 with COVID-19, enrolled during active disease.

V and J are TRBV6-5 and TRBJ1-3; 9 bases are a match to TRBD1. Germline V gene lookup returns CDR1 MNHEY and CDR2 SVGAGI. The CDR3 spans 14 residues. Germline trimming cut 7 bases from V and 3 bases from J; bases unmatched to any gene: 4. The CDR3 nucleotides read TGTGCCAGCATTCGGACAGGGGTTGGAAACACCATATATTTT. Its translation is CASIRTGVGNTIYF.

V gene TRBV9 combines with J gene TRBJ2-2; 11 bases match TRBD2. The V gene's germline CDR1 is SGDLS and CDR2 YYNGEE. With 0 bases clipped from V and 0 bases from J, the junction kept 7 bases outside the gene matches. The CDR3 consists of 19 residues. The CDR3 coding sequence is TGTGCCAGCAGCGTAGTCGGTAGCGGGGGGGCGGCGAACACCGGGGAGCTGTTTTTT. Its translation: CASSVVGSGGAANTGELFF.

This chain links TRBV25-1 with TRBJ1-2, with 7 positions matching TRBD1. The CDR3 loop spans 14 amino acids. Germline CDR1 and CDR2: MGHDK and SYGVNS. V lost 3 bases, J lost 4 bases, and 5 bases stayed unmatched. The CDR3 spells CASSDRGFGYGYTF. In nucleotides, the CDR3 is TGTGCCAGCAGTGACAGGGGGTTCGGCTATGGCTACACCTTC.

This chain links TRBV6-5 with TRBJ2-1; 10 positions match TRBD1. Looked up from germline, CDR1 is MNHEY and CDR2 is SVGAGI. CDR3 length: 15 amino acids. The trim removed 6 bases at V and 5 bases at J, leaving 7 bases unmatched. As DNA, the CDR3 is TGTGCCAGCAGCCCGACAGGGGGCGCACACAATGAGCAGTTCTTC. Its translation: CASSPTGGAHNEQFF.

CDR3 sequence: CASSQDYSGNQPQHF. DNA for the CDR3: TGTGCCAGCAGCCAAGATTACTCGGGCAATCAGCCCCAGCATTTT. The chain joins TRBV4-2 to TRBJ1-5; D is ambiguous. V was shortened by 0 bases and J by 2 bases, with 8 bases between the two germline ends. The CDR3 extends over 15 amino acids. The germline gives CDR1 LGHNA, CDR2 YNFKEQ.

The V call is TRBV19, the J call TRBJ2-5; 10 bases fit TRBD1. The CDR3 runs 13 residues. V dropped 7 bases and J dropped 4; count of bases not matched to a gene: 3. CDR1 and CDR2 from the germline V gene are LNHDA and SQIVND (reference sequence). The CDR3 nucleotides are TGTGCCAGTAAAAGGACAGGGGGAGAGACCCAGTACTTC. Encoded protein: CASKRTGGETQYF.

This chain connects TRBV5-6 to TRBJ2-5; 7 bases match TRBD2. V lost 7 bases, J lost 2 bases, and 11 bases stayed unmatched. The CDR3 contains 15 residues. Per the germline V gene, CDR1 is SGHDT and CDR2 is YYEEEE. The CDR3 reads CASVGWGGVQETQYF. CDR3 bases: TGTGCCAGCGTTGGGTGGGGGGGAGTACAAGAGACCCAGTACTTC.

This clone was observed a few times. V and J are TRBV21-1 and TRBJ1-1; the D segment call TRBD1 is taken from the table without a DNA check. TRBV21-1 is a recognized pseudogene. This CDR3 contains 14 residues. Here the CDR3 reads CASSHSTGNTEAFF. The CDR3 nucleotides read TGTGCCAGCAGCCATTCGACAGGGAACACTGAAGCTTTCTTT.

This chain connects TRBV29-1 to TRBJ1-2; 7 positions agree with TRBD1. Trimming cost V 1 base and J 6 bases; bases outside gene matches: 8. Germline V CDR1 and CDR2: SQVTM, ANQGSEA. The CDR3 is made up of 14 amino acids. The CDR3 DNA reads TGCAGCGTTGAAGTCTCAGAGGGGGCGGATGGCTACACCTTC. Protein: CSVEVSEGADGYTF.

V is TRBV13 and J is TRBJ2-7; 9 nucleotides line up with TRBD1. There are 19 residues in the CDR3. Trimming cost V 4 bases and J 4 bases; bases outside gene matches: 20. Germline CDR1 is PRHDT and CDR2 is FYEKMQ (reference sequence). The CDR3 here is CASSSSSPGTGPVAYEQYF. The CDR3, as DNA: TGTGCCAGCAGCTCATCAAGTCCCGGGACAGGGCCGGTAGCTTACGAGCAGTACTTC.

This chain connects TRBV9 to TRBJ2-7; a possible D gene is TRBD2 (6 bases). The CDR3 is 14 residues long. Trimming removed 2 bases at V and 4 bases at J, with 13 bases between. Germline assignment: CDR1 SGDLS and CDR2 YYNGEE. The DNA of the CDR3 is TGTGCCAGCAGCGTCGGAGGGAACGAGTACGAGCAGTACTTC. This encodes CASSVGGNEYEQYF.

The chain uses TRBV30 and TRBJ1-1; D possibly corresponds to TRBD1 (6 bases). The CDR3 covers 14 residues. V was pared by 3 bases and J by 2 bases, with 13 bases between. Germline assignment: CDR1 GTSNPN and CDR2 SVGIG (reference sequence). CDR3 residues: CAWRGDRRNTEAFF. The CDR3 region has the DNA TGTGCCTGGAGAGGTGACAGGCGAAACACTGAAGCTTTCTTT.

V usage is TRBV9 and J usage is TRBJ1-1, with D unresolved. The CDR3 length is 12 residues. Germline V CDR1 and CDR2: SGDLS, YYNGEE. The V end lost 5 bases, the J end lost 0 bases, and 5 bases lay between the germline ends. The CDR3 spells CASSSMNTEAFF. In DNA, the CDR3 is TGTGCCAGCAGTAGCATGAACACTGAAGCTTTCTTT.

V gene TRBV10-2 combines with J gene TRBJ1-1; D gene ambiguous. In germline, CDR1 is WSHSY, CDR2 SAAADI. Trimming stripped 7 bases from V and 2 bases from J, with 11 bases between. This CDR3 is 13 amino acids long. The chain's CDR3 is CASTFAHNTEAFF. The CDR3 DNA follows: TGCGCCAGCACCTTCGCACACAACACTGAAGCTTTCTTT.

V usage is TRBV7-2 and J usage is TRBJ1-6, with 8 bases lining up with TRBD1. Germline V gene sequence: CDR1 SGHTA, CDR2 FQGNSA. The CDR3 has 15 amino acids. The J segment lost 9 bases and the V segment lost 4 bases, leaving 8 bases of the junction unmatched. CDR3 in amino acids: CASSSQGGQGSPLHF. The DNA for the CDR3 is TGTGCCAGCAGCTCACAGGGGGGGCAGGGTTCACCCCTCCACTTT.

The rearrangement joins TRBV24-1 to TRBJ1-1, with 8 bases identical to TRBD1. The CDR3 runs to 14 residues. Losses at the gene ends were 3 bases for V and 11 bases for J; bases not matched to a gene: 10. The germline V gene has CDR1 KGHDR and CDR2 SFDVKD. The CDR3: CATSDRRGRFMAFF. CDR3 coding DNA: TGTGCCACCAGTGATCGCAGGGGGCGCTTCATGGCTTTCTTT.

V and J are TRBV19 and TRBJ2-5; weak D call: TRBD2 (6 bases). In germline, CDR1 is LNHDA, CDR2 SQIVND (reference sequence). Trimming stripped 1 base from V and 5 bases from J, with 11 bases between. This CDR3 is built from 14 residues. For the CDR3, the DNA is TGTGCCAGTAGTATAGGTCCGGGAGAGGAGACCCAGTACTTC. Translating it yields CASSIGPGEETQYF.

The chain combines TRBV10-1 with TRBJ2-3, with D possibly TRBD2 on 5 matching bases. Looked up from germline, CDR1 is WNHNN and CDR2 is SYGVQD (reference sequence). Trimming left V 2 bases short and J 4 bases short, with 7 bases between. The CDR3 runs to 13 residues. For the CDR3, the DNA is TGCGCCAGCAGTGAGGGAGGCGCAGATACGCAGTATTTT. Translation: CASSEGGADTQYF.

This chain uses TRBV5-1 with TRBJ2-3; 10 bases line up with TRBD2. V lost 3 bases to trimming and J lost 3 bases; unmatched junction nucleotides: 4. Germline V gene sequence: CDR1 SGHRS, CDR2 YFSETQ. The CDR3 is 15 residues long. The CDR3 is CASSSGLAWTDTQYF. The CDR3 nucleotides read TGCGCCAGCAGCTCGGGACTAGCGTGGACAGATACGCAGTATTTT.

The chain's CDR3 is CASSLHLDEQFF. In DNA, the CDR3 is TGCGCCAGCAGCCTCCACTTGGATGAGCAGTTCTTC. The chain combines TRBV4-1 with TRBJ2-1; D is undetermined. Germline V gene data show CDR1 as MGHRA and CDR2 as YSYEKL. The CDR3 has 12 residues. V was pared by 4 bases and J by 8 bases, with 9 bases between.

This rearrangement joins TRBV5-6 to TRBJ1-5, with D hard to call. V was cut by 4 bases and J by 7 bases, with 18 bases left in between. This CDR3 is 15 amino acids long. Germline V gene data show CDR1 as SGHDT and CDR2 as YYEEEE. The DNA of the CDR3 is TGTGCCAGCAGCCTCGGCCCGTGGCTAGGACAGCCCCAGCATTTT. This gives the protein CASSLGPWLGQPQHF.

The CDR3 DNA is TGCGCCAGCAGCCAAGCGATGGCGGGGGGATTCACAGATACGCAGTATTTT. Amino acids: CASSQAMAGGFTDTQYF. The V and J genes are TRBV4-1 and TRBJ2-3, with 8 bases lining up with TRBD2. Unmatched junction bases numbered 8, after V lost 1 base and J lost 2 bases. The CDR3 is 17 residues long. Germline CDR1 MGHRA, CDR2 YSYEKL.

The chain joins TRBV12-5 to TRBJ2-3, with 9 bases matching TRBD1. The CDR3 covers 16 residues. The V and J ends lost 5 bases and 2 bases, in that order; junction bases with no gene match: 8. Per the germline V gene, CDR1 is LGHNT and CDR2 is FRNRAP. The chain's CDR3 is CASGPNGTGLTDTQYF. CDR3 coding DNA: TGTGCTAGTGGTCCAAACGGGACAGGGCTCACAGATACGCAGTATTTT.

The rearrangement uses TRBV10-2 and TRBJ1-1, with D maybe TRBD1 (5 bases). The CDR3 covers 13 residues. CDR1 is WSHSY, CDR2 SAAADI, per germline. V was pared by 7 bases and J by 0 bases, with 9 bases between. In DNA form, the CDR3 reads TGCGCCAGCAATTCAGGGTTGAACACTGAAGCTTTCTTT. Its protein is CASNSGLNTEAFF.

V gene TRBV5-1 combines with J gene TRBJ1-2; 7 bases align to TRBD1. In germline, CDR1 is SGHRS, CDR2 YFSETQ. The V segment lost 3 bases and the J segment 8 bases; nucleotides outside the gene matches: 22. This CDR3 has 18 residues. CDR3 DNA: TGCGCCAGCAGCTCGACCTCCGGGACAGTCTCTTTCGTGAGCGGCTACACCTTC. Encoded protein: CASSSTSGTVSFVSGYTF.